This is a list of T cell receptor beta chains from one sample in a study of blood T cell repertoires in COVID-19. Sequencing used immunoSEQ multiplex PCR; TCRdb keeps in-frame clones, though not all of them. The sample yields around 230,000 clones, about nine tenths seen once. Sequenced material: PBMCs or T cells enriched from blood (not recorded which). These receptors were taken from a young man with acute COVID-19. Each CDR3 is given with its conserved first and last residue. The D gene is left open where the match is weak. Only some rows state a clone size, as once, few, many or a class for expanded clones.

>.|TRBV9|.|TRBJ2-2
TGTGCCAGCAGCGGAACTATGGGCACCGGGGAGCTGTTTTTT
CASSGTMGTGELFF
>few|TRBV18|.|TRBJ1-5
TGTGCCAGCTCACCGAACAGGGTAAGGCCCCAGCATTTT
CASSPNRVRPQHF
>.|TRBV24-1|TRBD1|TRBJ1-1
TGTGCCACCAGTGAACCCAACAGGGGAACTTTCTTT
CATSEPNRGTFF
>.|TRBV19|TRBD2|TRBJ2-7
TGTGCCACCGGAAGCGGGAGTAACTCCTACGAGCAGTACTTC
CATGSGSNSYEQYF
>.|TRBV28|.|TRBJ2-7
TGTGCCAGCACCACAGGGGAGGACTACGAGCAGTACTTC
CASTTGEDYEQYF
>.|TRBV2|.|TRBJ1-1
TGTGCCAGCAGTGCCCAGGGGATCGATGCTGAAGCTTTCTTT
CASSAQGIDAEAFF
>.|TRBV7-9|.|TRBJ2-7
TGTGCCAGCAGCTCAATAGGGGACGAGCAGTACTTC
CASSSIGDEQYF
>.|TRBV14|TRBD2|TRBJ2-1
TGTGCCAGCAGCCGTTCGACTAGCGGGAAGAGCTCCTACAATGAGCAGTTCTTC
CASSRSTSGKSSYNEQFF
>once|TRBV24-1|TRBD2|TRBJ2-2
TGTGCCACCAGGGGACGGGGGGACACCGGGGAGCTGTTTTTT
CATRGRGDTGELFF
>.|TRBV2|.|TRBJ1-2
TGTGCCAGCAGAAGCACCTACCTTAACTATGGCTACACCTTC
CASRSTYLNYGYTF
>.|TRBV19|TRBD1|TRBJ1-1
TGTGCCAGTAGTAGGGACAGGGACACTGAAGCTTTCTTT
CASSRDRDTEAFF
>.|TRBV28|.|TRBJ2-7
TGTGCCAGCAGTTTGGGCTCCGGGATAAAAGTTTACGAGCAGTACTTC
CASSLGSGIKVYEQYF
>few|TRBV6-5|TRBD1|TRBJ1-3
TGTGCCAGCAGTCCCGGGACAGGTCCTGGAAACACCATATATTTT
CASSPGTGPGNTIYF
>.|TRBV11-3|.|TRBJ1-2
TGTGCCAGCAGCTTATTCGGGGGGGGTGACTACACCTTC
CASSLFGGGDYTF
>once|TRBV28|TRBD2|TRBJ2-5
TGTGCCAGCAGTTTACCTCCGGGGCGACTAGCGGGAGTACCCGAGACCCAGTACTTC
CASSLPPGRLAGVPETQYF
>.|TRBV4-2|TRBD2|TRBJ2-1
TGTGCCAGCAGCCAAGATACGGGCGGGAGTTATGAGCAGTTCTTC
CASSQDTGGSYEQFF
>.|TRBV19|TRBD2|TRBJ2-1
TGTGCCAGTAAGTCAGCGGGAGGATCCTACAATGAGCAGTTCTTC
CASKSAGGSYNEQFF
>.|TRBV11-3|TRBD1|TRBJ1-3
TGTGCCAGCAGCTCGACAGGGAAGGGCTCTGGAAACACCATATATTTT
CASSSTGKGSGNTIYF
>.|TRBV28|TRBD2|TRBJ2-1
TGTGCCAGCAGGGGACTAGCGGGAGCCTACTCCTACAATGAGCAGTTCTTC
CASRGLAGAYSYNEQFF
>.|TRBV18|.|TRBJ1-1
TGTGCCAGCTCACCGCGGCCTCTGGGTGACACTGAAGCTTTCTTT
CASSPRPLGDTEAFF
>.|TRBV29-1|.|TRBJ1-6
TGCAGCGCCCGATCGGGGGGAAATAATTCACCCCTCCACTTT
CSARSGGNNSPLHF
>.|TRBV6-5|TRBD1|TRBJ2-2
TGTGCCAGCAGGCTGGGACAGGGTGGCTCAGGGGAGCTGTTTTTT
CASRLGQGGSGELFF
>.|TRBV10-3|.|TRBJ2-2
TGTGCCATCAGTGAGTCTGACAGATACACCGGGGAGCTGTTTTTT
CAISESDRYTGELFF
>.|TRBV4-1|TRBD1|TRBJ1-6
TGCGCCAGCAGCCAACCGACAGGGCTCGATTCACCCCTCCACTTT
CASSQPTGLDSPLHF
>.|TRBV7-2|TRBD2|TRBJ2-2
TGTGCCAGCAGCTGGACTAGCGGGGACGGGGAGCTGTTTTTT
CASSWTSGDGELFF
>few|TRBV28|.|TRBJ1-4
TGTGCCAGCAGTTTAGGGCAGGGGCCCGAAAAACTGTTTTTT
CASSLGQGPEKLFF
>.|TRBV28|TRBD1|TRBJ2-1
TGTGCCAGCAGTTTACCCGGGACAGGATCTTACAATGAGCAGTTCTTC
CASSLPGTGSYNEQFF
>.|TRBV2|.|TRBJ1-4
TGTGCCAGCAGCCTAGTGGACAGTTCTAATGAAAAACTGTTTTTT
CASSLVDSSNEKLFF
>.|TRBV7-9|TRBD1|TRBJ1-5
TGTGCCAGCAGCGATGTAGCCGGACAGGGGGTCGGCAATCAGCCCCAGCATTTT
CASSDVAGQGVGNQPQHF